This entry concerns a single TCR beta chain. Its antigen is not identified. Trimming took 6 bases from V and 4 from J, leaving 16 bases between them. CDR3 length: 15 residues. Germline assignment: CDR1 MDHEN and CDR2 SYDVKM. Terminally differentiated effector memory CD45RA+ cells were left out of the naive CD8 fraction, which was CD45RO-negative and positively selected for CCR7. This entry is derived from a study of shared clonotypes between healthy human individuals. The method was immunoSEQ multiplex PCR; TCRdb's version includes in-frame clones alone and lacks a portion of them. The sample carries about 1.9 million clones, 93% recorded once. Study-wide findings and caveats: Among four donors, 4.5% to 5.5% of naive CD4 clonotypes were found in common. Estimated richness was generally greater in naive than memory subsets.

This clonotype originated in a man between 18 and 29 years old in good health. Some clones in this sample may be carry-over from other donors' samples. This rearrangement joins TRBV28 to TRBJ2-4; D perhaps matches TRBD2 (6 bases). Sequencing input: naive CD8+ T cells from PBMCs. The CDR3 here is CASSRQGLEKNIQYF. DNA for the CDR3: TGTGCCAGCAGCCGCCAGGGACTTGAAAAAAACATTCAGTACTTC.